Listed below are T cell receptor beta chains from one sample, sequenced in a study of blood T cell repertoires in COVID-19. Repertoires were generated with immunoSEQ multiplex PCR, while TCRdb's copy carries only in-frame clones and drops some. Among 150,000 to 200,000 clones, 75% to 90% were seen once, and the ten largest hold around 2.3%. Sequencing used peripheral blood. These receptors were collected from a man in his 70s with active or convalescent COVID-19. Each CDR3 is given with its conserved first and last residue. A D gene is named only where the DNA matches it firmly. The size field is filled for only some rows; it gives once, few, many or a size class.

. TRBJ2-3 . TRBV5-1 CASSLWAGGIGTDTQYF TGCGCCAGCAGCTTGTGGGCAGGGGGGATTGGCACAGATACGCAGTATTTT
. TRBJ2-3 TRBD1 TRBV6-2/TRBV6-3 CASSNRGPAEGTDTQYF TGTGCCAGCAGTAACAGGGGTCCAGCGGAGGGCACAGATACGCAGTATTTT
. TRBJ2-7 . TRBV28 CASSLNPQTGTYEQYF TGTGCCAGCAGTTTAAACCCGCAAACAGGGACCTACGAGCAGTACTTC
. TRBJ2-1 TRBD2 TRBV28 CASSLVAGRSYNEQFF TGTGCCAGCAGTTTAGTAGCGGGCCGCTCCTACAATGAGCAGTTCTTC
. TRBJ2-5 . TRBV9 CASSEAGQGPGSAQYF TGTGCCAGCAGCGAGGCCGGCCAGGGGCCGGGTTCGGCCCAGTACTTC
. TRBJ2-7 TRBD1 TRBV10-3 CAISESGQGLGEQYF TGTGCCATCAGTGAGTCAGGACAGGGGCTGGGCGAGCAGTACTTC
once TRBJ2-7 . TRBV11-2 CASSFRQSNFYEQYF TGTGCCAGCAGCTTTAGACAGAGTAATTTCTACGAGCAGTACTTC
. TRBJ2-5 . TRBV5-1 CASSLPTQQETQYF TGCGCCAGCAGCCTCCCGACACAACAAGAGACCCAGTACTTC
. TRBJ1-2 . TRBV10-3 CAISVGEFYGYTF TGTGCCATCAGTGTTGGGGAGTTCTATGGCTACACCTTC
. TRBJ2-2 . TRBV19 CASSTQRARTGELFF TGTGCCAGTAGTACCCAGCGGGCCCGAACCGGGGAGCTGTTTTTT
. TRBJ1-4 TRBD1 TRBV5-1 CASSSQGATNEKLFF TGCGCCAGCAGCTCGCAGGGGGCTACTAATGAAAAACTGTTTTTT
. TRBJ2-2 TRBD2 TRBV12-5 CASGFFPGGGHTGELFF TGTGCTAGTGGTTTTTTCCCCGGGGGGGGTCACACCGGGGAGCTGTTTTTT
. TRBJ2-3 TRBD1 TRBV28 CASSTIGTGGGNTQYF TGTGCCAGCAGTACGATCGGGACAGGGGGCGGGAATACGCAGTATTTT
few TRBJ1-1 . TRBV28 CASSITQNTEAFF TGTGCCAGCAGTATAACACAGAACACTGAAGCTTTCTTT
. TRBJ2-3 . TRBV10-2 CASSEAGGTDTQYF TGCGCCAGCAGTGAGGCCGGGGGCACAGATACGCAGTATTTT
. TRBJ1-2 . TRBV7-8 CASSLGLRNYGYTF TGTGCCAGCAGCTTAGGACTTCGAAACTATGGCTACACCTTC
. TRBJ1-6 TRBD1 TRBV15 CATSLGQGNSPLHF TGTGCCACCAGCCTAGGACAGGGAAATTCACCCCTCCACTTT
. TRBJ1-2 TRBD1 TRBV7-2 CASSFTGGNTF TGTGCCAGCAGCTTCACAGGGGGAAACACCTTC
. TRBJ1-5 TRBD1 TRBV3-1/TRBV3-2 CASSPETGGGQPQHF TGTGCCAGCAGCCCCGAGACAGGGGGCGGACAGCCCCAGCATTTT
. TRBJ2-1 . TRBV27 CASSSQTTVTNEQFF TGTGCCAGCAGTTCCCAAACGACAGTAACCAATGAGCAGTTCTTC
. TRBJ2-7 TRBD2 TRBV28 CASSSRGLAGAYEQYF TGTGCCAGCAGTTCAAGAGGACTAGCGGGGGCTTACGAGCAGTACTTC
. TRBJ2-7 TRBD2 TRBV28 CASRVRTSALVWEQYF TGTGCCAGCAGGGTACGGACTAGCGCCTTAGTCTGGGAGCAGTACTTC
few TRBJ2-7 . TRBV6-7 CASSYTTAPRDEQYF TGTGCCAGCAGTTACACAACGGCCCCGAGGGACGAGCAGTACTTC
. TRBJ2-7 TRBD2 TRBV5-8 CASRLGTSGRSPYEQYF TGTGCCAGCAGACTAGGGACTAGCGGGAGGAGCCCCTACGAGCAGTACTTC
. TRBJ1-2 . TRBV27 CASSLRVNYGYTF TGTGCCAGCAGTTTGCGAGTGAACTATGGCTACACCTTC
. TRBJ2-3 TRBD2 TRBV7-2 CASSLRSGRDTDTQYF TGTGCCAGCAGCTTACGGAGCGGGAGGGACACAGATACGCAGTATTTT
. TRBJ2-3 . TRBV30 CAWSPGLFLSTDTQYF TGTGCCTGGAGTCCAGGACTTTTCCTAAGCACAGATACGCAGTATTTT
. TRBJ2-5 . TRBV18 CASSRSQETQYF TGTGCCAGCTCTCGGAGTCAAGAGACCCAGTACTTC
. TRBJ1-5 TRBD1 TRBV7-2 CASSSQQGNQPQHF TGTGCCAGCAGCTCGCAACAGGGGAATCAGCCCCAGCATTTT
. TRBJ1-1 TRBD1 TRBV28 CASSSGAGGVTEAFF TGTGCCAGCAGTTCAGGAGCAGGGGGCGTTACTGAAGCTTTCTTT
. TRBJ2-5 . TRBV6-2/TRBV6-3 CASSYLGAPRETQYF TGTGCCAGCAGTTACCTGGGGGCGCCCCGAGAGACCCAGTACTTC
. TRBJ2-3 TRBD2 TRBV27 CTSSGTSGRLMTDTQYF TGTACCAGCTCGGGCACTAGCGGGAGGTTGATGACAGATACGCAGTATTTT
once TRBJ2-1 . TRBV27 CASSSIGQFQGYNEQFF TGTGCCAGCAGTTCCATCGGACAGTTTCAGGGCTACAATGAGCAGTTCTTC
. TRBJ2-5 TRBD2 TRBV19 CASSIGQGGTETQYF TGTGCCAGTAGTATAGGGCAGGGAGGGACAGAGACCCAGTACTTC
few TRBJ1-6 TRBD1 TRBV5-4 CASSLIWTGEYSPLHF TGTGCCAGCAGCTTAATTTGGACAGGGGAATATTCACCCCTCCACTTT